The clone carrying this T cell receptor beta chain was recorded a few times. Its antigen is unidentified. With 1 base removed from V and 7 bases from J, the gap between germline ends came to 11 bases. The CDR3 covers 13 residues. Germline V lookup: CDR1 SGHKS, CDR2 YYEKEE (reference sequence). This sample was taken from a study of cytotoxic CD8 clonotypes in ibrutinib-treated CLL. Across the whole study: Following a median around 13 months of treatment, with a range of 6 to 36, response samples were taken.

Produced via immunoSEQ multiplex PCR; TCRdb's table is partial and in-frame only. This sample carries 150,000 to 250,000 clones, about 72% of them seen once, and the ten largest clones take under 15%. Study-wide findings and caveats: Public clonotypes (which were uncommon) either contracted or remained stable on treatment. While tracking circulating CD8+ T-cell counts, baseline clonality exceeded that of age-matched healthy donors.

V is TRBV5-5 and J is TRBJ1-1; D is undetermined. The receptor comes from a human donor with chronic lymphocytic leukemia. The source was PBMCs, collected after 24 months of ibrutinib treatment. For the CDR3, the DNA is TGTGCCAGCAGCTTGACGGGGAGGGTTGAAGCTTTCTTT. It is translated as CASSLTGRVEAFF.